These 5 T cell receptor beta chains originate from one sample sequenced in a study of T cells in Graves' hyperthyroidism and ophthalmopathy. Amplification of TCR beta CDR3 regions used RNA as the template. The primer set for the first-round RT-PCR of the TCR CDR3 was HTBI. TCRdb reprocessed the multiplex PCR reads via MiXCR and lists one record per CDR3 protein. The sample lists some 510,000 distinct CDR3 sequences, less than 25% occurring once. Sequenced material: blood. These TCRs come from a man aged 18-30 years with Graves' hyperthyroidism.

This clonotype has at least ten counts. The chain recombines TRBV12-5 with TRBJ2-2; D is ambiguous. V gave up 6 bases and J gave up 7 bases, with 9 bases separating them. Germline-derived CDR1 and CDR2 are LGHNT and FRNRAP. The CDR3 runs to 12 residues. The chain's CDR3 is CASGPGYGELFF. CDR3 nucleotide sequence: TGTGCTAGTGGGCCCGGTTACGGGGAGCTGTTTTTT.

The chain combines TRBV6-5 with TRBJ1-1, with no clear D. The CDR3 spans 14 residues. The ends were cut back, 2 bases at V and 7 bases at J, with 14 bases in the middle. Germline lookup yields CDR1 MNHEY and CDR2 SVGAGI. CDR3 sequence reads: CASSYGHEAGEAFF. The DNA of the CDR3 is TGTGCCAGCAGTTACGGGCACGAAGCGGGTGAAGCTTTCTTT.

The sample holds many counts of this clonotype. The chain combines TRBV2 with TRBJ2-4; the D is unclear. Looked up from germline, CDR1 is SNHLY and CDR2 is FYNNEI. The CDR3 consists of 10 residues. Trimming took 8 bases from V and 6 from J, leaving 5 bases between them. The CDR3: CASGGNIQYF. The CDR3 DNA reads as TGTGCCAGCGGTGGAAACATTCAGTACTTC.

The V gene is TRBV11-2, the J gene TRBJ1-1; weak D call: TRBD1 (5 bases). This CDR3 is built from 14 residues. Germline values: CDR1 SGHAT, CDR2 FQNNGV. Trimming left V 6 bases short and J 0 bases short, with 11 bases between. Here the CDR3 reads CASRFPGLNTEAFF. The CDR3 nucleotides read TGTGCCAGCAGATTCCCAGGGCTGAACACTGAAGCTTTCTTT.

Concerning this clonotype: Just one base apart from a much larger clone, this may be a read error. The conserved final phenylalanine or tryptophan is absent from the CDR3, which likely points to a read error. The chain is built from TRBV27 and TRBJ2-7; D might be TRBD1 or TRBD2, each matching 5 bases. Trimming cost V 3 bases and J 3 bases, with 9 bases left between them. This CDR3 comprises 13 residues. The germline CDR1 and CDR2 sequences are MNHEY and SMNVEV (reference sequence). The CDR3 loop reads CASSLGVDYEQYL. Written as DNA, the CDR3 is TGTGCCAGCAGTTTGGGGGTCGACTACGAGCAGTACTTA.